What follows are 22 T cell receptor beta chains derived from one specimen sequenced in a study of vaccination effects on CD4 cells after COVID-19. No cognate antigen is known for these TCRs. CD4+ T cell isolation took place after 10 days of culture. Each participant was given two doses of one vaccine (BNT162b2 or mRNA-1273). This table comes from immunoSEQ multiplex PCR, and its TCRdb copy is limited to in-frame clones, with some not included. Of more than 55,000 clones in the sample, 78% were seen once. The source material was CD4+ T cells from PBMCs cultured without peptide, sampled after COVID-19 vaccination. The receptors derive from a human donor who received a COVID-19 vaccine.

The chain is built from TRBV19 and TRBJ1-5; 8 positions match TRBD1. V lost 6 bases and J lost 0; bases outside the gene matches: 4. Germline V gene sequence: CDR1 LNHDA, CDR2 SQIVND (reference sequence). This CDR3 has 15 residues. The DNA for the CDR3 is TGTGCCAGTAGGAGACAGGGGACTAGCAATCAGCCCCAGCATTTT. Protein product: CASRRQGTSNQPQHF. The variable domain in full, completed from reference TRBV19 and TRBJ1-5, reads DGGITQSPKYLFRKEGQNVTLSCEQNLNHDAMYWYRQDPGQGLRLIYYSQIVNDFQKGDIAEGYSVSREKKESFPLTVTSAQKNPTAFYLCASRRQGTSNQPQHFGDGTRLSIL.

V usage is TRBV19 and J usage is TRBJ2-6, with no clear D. The germline CDR1 and CDR2 sequences are LNHDA and SQIVND (reference sequence). The V end lost 7 bases, the J end lost 1 base, and 8 bases lay between the germline ends. The CDR3 is 14 residues long. The CDR3 DNA is TGTGCCAGTACGGATGTTTCTGGGGCCAACGTCCTGACTTTC. Protein: CASTDVSGANVLTF. The full variable domain, its missing parts supplied by reference TRBV19 and TRBJ2-6, is DGGITQSPKYLFRKEGQNVTLSCEQNLNHDAMYWYRQDPGQGLRLIYYSQIVNDFQKGDIAEGYSVSREKKESFPLTVTSAQKNPTAFYLCASTDVSGANVLTFGAGSRLTVL.

This chain links TRBV5-5 with TRBJ2-2, with 16 bases identical to TRBD2. This CDR3 spans 19 amino acids. V dropped 3 bases and J dropped 7; count of bases not matched to a gene: 12. Germline CDR1 reads SGHKS; CDR2 reads YYEKEE (reference sequence). The CDR3 loop reads CASSSNPGLAGGRSGELFF. The CDR3 DNA is TGTGCCAGCAGCTCAAACCCGGGACTAGCGGGGGGGCGCAGCGGGGAGCTGTTTTTT.

The chain is built from TRBV4-2 and TRBJ1-3; D not resolved. The V end lost 2 bases, the J end lost 0 bases, and 14 bases lay between the germline ends. Germline CDR1 and CDR2: LGHNA and YNFKEQ. This CDR3 spans 17 amino acids. CDR3 loop: CASSQKEGPFSGNTIYF. The CDR3 DNA sequence: TGTGCCAGCAGCCAAAAGGAGGGCCCATTCTCTGGAAACACCATATATTTT.

The chain recombines TRBV27 with TRBJ2-7; no definite D call. Germline-derived CDR1 and CDR2 are MNHEY and SMNVEV (reference sequence). This CDR3 spans 14 amino acids. Between the trimmed V and J ends, which lost 8 bases and 0 bases, there was a span of 14 bases. In DNA form, the CDR3 reads TGTGCCAGCGGCATGAGAGGAAGCTCCTACGAGCAGTACTTC. The encoded protein is CASGMRGSSYEQYF.

The genes are TRBV15 and TRBJ2-4; D might be TRBD1 or TRBD2, each matching 6 bases. V lost 1 base to trimming and J lost 7 bases, with 11 bases between them. Looked up from germline, CDR1 is LNHNV and CDR2 is YYDKDF (reference sequence). The CDR3 is made up of 14 amino acids. Written as DNA, the CDR3 is TGTGCCACCAGCAGAGTTGGAGGGGGGAACATTCAGTACTTC. This sequence encodes CATSRVGGGNIQYF.

V and J are TRBV6-5 and TRBJ1-5; D call uncertain. This CDR3 spans 16 amino acids. The V end lost 0 bases, the J end lost 1 base, and 10 bases lay between the germline ends. Germline V gene data show CDR1 as MNHEY and CDR2 as SVGAGI. The CDR3: CASSYSSAGSNQPQHF. Written as DNA, the CDR3 is TGTGCCAGCAGTTACTCTAGCGCGGGGAGCAATCAGCCCCAGCATTTT.

This clone was counted only a few times. The rearrangement uses TRBV2 and TRBJ1-6; TRBD1 aligns across 10 bases. Germline CDR1 SNHLY, CDR2 FYNNEI. V was clipped by 5 bases and J by 9 bases; unmatched bases: 7. The CDR3 consists of 15 residues. The CDR3 reads CASSLDRGRSSPLHF. CDR3 in DNA: TGTGCCAGCAGTCTAGACAGGGGGCGCAGTTCACCCCTCCACTTT. The complete variable domain, with remaining parts taken from reference TRBV2 and TRBJ1-6, reads EPEVTQTPSHQVTQMGQEVILRCVPISNHLYFYWYRQILGQKVEFLVSFYNNEISEKSEIFDDQFSVERPDGSNFTLKIRSTKLEDSAMYFCASSLDRGRSSPLHFGNGTRLTVT.

In this sample, this clone turned up a few times. The rearrangement links TRBV7-2 to TRBJ1-2, with TRBD1 as a possible D gene (6 bases). The V and J ends lost 1 base and 8 bases respectively, with 20 bases between them. Germline V lookup: CDR1 SGHTA, CDR2 FQGNSA. CDR3 length: 16 residues. DNA of the CDR3: TGTGCCAGCAGCTTAGAAGGGGACATACCCGGGGAGGGCTACACCTTC. Amino acid sequence: CASSLEGDIPGEGYTF.

This clone was found once. This rearrangement joins TRBV5-1 to TRBJ1-2; unclear D gene. V dropped 2 bases and J dropped 3 bases, with 14 bases sitting between them. The CDR3 runs to 15 residues. Germline V gene data show CDR1 as SGHRS and CDR2 as YFSETQ. The DNA for the CDR3 is TGCGCCAGCAGCTTAGGAGGGATGGTATACTATGGCTACACCTTC. Translating it yields CASSLGGMVYYGYTF.

CDR3 loop: CASSPTSGRNEQYF. Here the CDR3 DNA reads TGTGCCAGCAGCCCGACTAGCGGGAGAAACGAGCAGTACTTC. The rearrangement joins TRBV6-5 to TRBJ2-7; 12 bases are a match to TRBD2. This CDR3 contains 14 residues. Germline values: CDR1 MNHEY, CDR2 SVGAGI. V lost 6 bases, J lost 5 bases, and 5 bases stayed unmatched.

J is TRBJ2-7 and V is TRBV5-1, with TRBD2 as a possible D gene (7 bases). Trimming removed 5 bases from V and 1 base from J, with 16 bases in between. The CDR3 contains 15 residues. Germline V lookup: CDR1 SGHRS, CDR2 YFSETQ. The CDR3 DNA is TGCGCCAGCAGGAGGGGGGGGGATCTTTCCTACGAGCAGTACTTC. It encodes CASRRGGDLSYEQYF.

The chain has TRBV5-1 and TRBJ1-5; D gene ambiguous. The CDR3 sequence is 16 residues long. V lost 0 bases and J lost 1, with 11 bases in between. The germline gives CDR1 SGHRS, CDR2 YFSETQ. The DNA of the CDR3 is TGCGCCAGCAGCTTGGAACCCCTGGGGAGCAATCAGCCCCAGCATTTT. It codes for CASSLEPLGSNQPQHF.

This CDR3 reads CASSRTSGSYEQYF. The CDR3 DNA reads TGTGCCAGCAGCCGGACTAGCGGGTCCTACGAGCAGTACTTC. The chain recombines TRBV6-2 or TRBV6-3 with TRBJ2-7, with 11 positions matching TRBD2. Germline values: CDR1 MNHEY, CDR2 SVGEGT. This CDR3 is built from 14 residues. Trimming cost V 6 bases and J 1 base; bases outside gene matches: 2.

As DNA, the CDR3 is TGTGCCACCAGTGATGAATTAACCGGCTACACCTTC. Translated: CATSDELTGYTF. The rearrangement uses TRBV24-1 and TRBJ1-2, with unresolved D. Trimming removed 3 bases from V and 8 bases from J, with 9 bases in between. This CDR3 is 12 amino acids long. Germline V CDR1 and CDR2: KGHDR, SFDVKD.

The chain links TRBV11-2 to TRBJ2-7, with D perhaps matching TRBD1 or TRBD2 (5 bases each). The CDR3 covers 16 residues. CDR1 and CDR2 (germline): SGHAT, FQNNGV. Trimming shortened V by 3 bases and J by 3 bases, and 18 bases separated the two germline ends. CDR3 sequence reads: CASSFDGGLRGYEQYF. The CDR3 DNA follows: TGTGCCAGCAGCTTTGATGGGGGTCTTAGGGGCTACGAGCAGTACTTC.

The rearrangement uses TRBV3-1 (or the pseudogene TRBV3-2) and TRBJ2-3, with TRBD2 matching 7 bases. Trimming cost V 4 bases and J 3 bases; bases outside gene matches: 4. Germline assignment: CDR1 LGHDT and CDR2 YNNKEL (reference sequence). This CDR3 region has 14 residues. The CDR3 bases are TGTGCCAGCAGCCTCCTGGGGGGGACAGATACGCAGTATTTT. Its protein product is CASSLLGGTDTQYF.

Of note for this clone: Germline is not matched at one junction end, which may reflect a read error. This chain uses TRBV7-7 with TRBJ1-1; 7 bases are a match to TRBD1. This CDR3 is 15 amino acids long. Germline-derived CDR1 and CDR2 are SSHAT and FNYEAQ (reference sequence). CDR3 coding DNA: TGTGCTAGCAGCTTTTACAGGGGAGGGGACACTGAAGCTTTCTTT. It yields the protein CASSFYRGGDTEAFF.

The rearrangement links TRBV5-1 to TRBJ1-1; the D is unclear. The CDR3 covers 14 residues. Per the germline V gene, CDR1 is SGHRS and CDR2 is YFSETQ. V lost 4 bases, J lost 3 bases, and 13 bases lay in between. CDR3 nucleotide sequence: TGCGCCAGCAGCCAGACCCGCGCGGACACTGAAGCTTTCTTT. This translates into CASSQTRADTEAFF. The variable domain in full, completed from reference TRBV5-1 and TRBJ1-1, reads KAGVTQTPRYLIKTRGQQVTLSCSPISGHRSVSWYQQTPGQGLQFLFEYFSETQRNKGNFPGRFSGRQFSNSRSEMNVSTLELGDSALYLCASSQTRADTEAFFGQGTRLTVV.

V and J are TRBV27 and TRBJ1-5, with 7 bases identical to TRBD1. The CDR3 runs to 15 residues. The V gene end was trimmed by 6 bases and the J gene end by 6 bases; junction bases not matched to a gene: 11. Per the germline V gene, CDR1 is MNHEY and CDR2 is SMNVEV (reference sequence). The CDR3 bases are TGTGCCAGCAGCCTGGGGCAGGGGGGGAGTCAGCCCCAGCATTTT. Its translation: CASSLGQGGSQPQHF.

The gene calls are TRBV12-3 or TRBV12-4 and TRBJ2-1, with D unclear. The V end lost 0 bases, the J end lost 10 bases, and 7 bases lay between the germline ends. The CDR3 spans 12 residues. CDR3 protein: CASSLARREQFF. CDR3 coding DNA: TGTGCCAGCAGTTTAGCGAGAAGGGAGCAGTTCTTC.

This sequence joins TRBV27 and TRBJ1-1; unclear D gene. The CDR3 sequence is 14 residues long. Germline V gene lookup returns CDR1 MNHEY and CDR2 SMNVEV (reference sequence). V shed 6 bases and J shed 3 bases, with 14 bases lying between them. CDR3 region: CASRLQGRDTEAFF. The CDR3 coding sequence is TGTGCCAGCAGACTACAAGGTCGGGACACTGAAGCTTTCTTT.